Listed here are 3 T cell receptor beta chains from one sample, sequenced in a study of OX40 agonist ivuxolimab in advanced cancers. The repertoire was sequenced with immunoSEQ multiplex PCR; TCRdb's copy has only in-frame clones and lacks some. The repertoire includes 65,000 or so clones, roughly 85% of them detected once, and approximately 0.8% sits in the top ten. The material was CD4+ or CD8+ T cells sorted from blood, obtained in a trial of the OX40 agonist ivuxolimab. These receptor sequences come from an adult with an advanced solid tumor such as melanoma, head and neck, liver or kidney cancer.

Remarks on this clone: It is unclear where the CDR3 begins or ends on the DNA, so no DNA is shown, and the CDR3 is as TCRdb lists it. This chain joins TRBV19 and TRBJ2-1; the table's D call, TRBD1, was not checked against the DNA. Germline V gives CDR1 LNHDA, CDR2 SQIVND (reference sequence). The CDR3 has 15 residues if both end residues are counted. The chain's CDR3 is CASTSGQLSYNEQFF.

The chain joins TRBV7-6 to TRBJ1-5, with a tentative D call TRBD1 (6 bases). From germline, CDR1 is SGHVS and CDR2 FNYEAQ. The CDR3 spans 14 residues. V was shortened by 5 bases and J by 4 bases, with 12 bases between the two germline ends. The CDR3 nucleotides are TGTGCCAGCAGCGGGGGGGACACAAATCAGCCCCAGCATTTT. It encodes CASSGGDTNQPQHF. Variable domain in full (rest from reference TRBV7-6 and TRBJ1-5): GAGVSQSPRYKVTKRGQDVALRCDPISGHVSLYWYRQALGQGPEFLTYFNYEAQQDKSGLPNDRFSAERPEGSISTLTIQRTEQRDSAMYRCASSGGDTNQPQHFGDGTRLSIL.

CDR3 loop: CAISGTENYGYTF. As DNA, the CDR3 is TGTGCCATCAGTGGGACAGAAAACTATGGCTACACCTTC. V and J are TRBV10-3 and TRBJ1-2; a weak D match, TRBD1 (6 bases). CDR1 is ENHRY, CDR2 SYGVKD, per germline. CDR3 length: 13 residues. Trimming stripped 4 bases from V and 2 bases from J, with 8 bases between.